This record looks at one T cell receptor beta chain sequence and its context. Its antigen is as yet unknown. The record originates from a study of beta chain features in type 1 diabetes. Points from the study as a whole: A possible short-template PCR bias applies equally to patients and controls. Among patients, naive, central memory and Treg TCRB repertoires appeared more similar than among healthy donors.

Per donor, one heparinised blood draw averaged roughly 110 mL. Of the isolated RNA, all was reverse transcribed, and so the sequenced material was expressed TCRB transcripts. Some clones are missing from TCRdb's copy, which holds only in-frame ones; the method was immunoSEQ multiplex PCR. The sample records fewer than 65,000 clones, 59% being singletons. Germline CDR1 and CDR2: KGHSH and LQKENI. V was clipped by 5 bases and J by 2 bases; unmatched bases: 7. The CDR3 runs 15 residues. This chain joins TRBV18 and TRBJ2-7; 9 positions agree with TRBD1. The origin of this receptor is a woman in her late teens or twenties in good health. Material: Tregs from blood. The CDR3: CASSSGTGPTYEQYF. DNA of the CDR3: TGTGCCAGCTCATCCGGGACAGGGCCCACCTACGAGCAGTACTTC.